The clone carrying this T cell receptor beta chain was counted a few times. These data originate in a study of beta chain features in type 1 diabetes. Since all of the isolated RNA was reverse transcribed, expressed TCRB transcripts were what got sequenced. Generated by immunoSEQ multiplex PCR, the TCRdb table keeps only in-frame clones and is missing some. In the table there are 150,000 to 200,000 clones, about 13% of which are singletons. The V and J ends lost 5 bases and 7 bases respectively, with 14 bases between them. Germline CDR1 reads LNHDA; CDR2 reads SQIVND (reference sequence). The CDR3 sequence is 13 residues long.

This sequence joins TRBV19 and TRBJ1-1; no firm D call. Sequencing was done on a sample of central memory CD4+ T cells from blood. This receptor was obtained from a young woman in good health. CDR3 sequence (DNA): TGTGCCAGTAGTCTGGGGTTGGAGGATGAAGCTTTCTTT. Translation: CASSLGLEDEAFF.